These 2 T cell receptor beta chains were all obtained from the same sample, sequenced in a study of CXCR3-negative and CXCR3-positive naive CD8 T cells. The method, 5' RACE with UMI labels, was used to prepare the TRB cDNA libraries. Each CDR3 protein gets one entry in TCRdb, which reprocessed the 5' RACE reads and gives no DNA. The table lists 150,000 or so distinct CDR3 sequences. Source material: naive CXCR3- CD8+ T cells from blood. The sample's subset: CD45RO-CCR7+CD27+CD95- naive CD8+ T cells lacking CXCR3 (TNR3-). All receptors derive from a human donor in good health. Some clones in this sample may be carry-over from other donors' samples.

The chain is built from TRBV6-5 and TRBJ2-7. The CDR3 covers 15 residues. CDR1 MNHEY and CDR2 SVGAGI come from the germline V gene. The CDR3 is CASSYPRTGLYEQYF.

The chain joins TRBV27 to TRBJ2-7; no DNA is available, so the TRBD1 call from TCRdb remains unchecked. The CDR3 totals 16 residues. In germline, CDR1 is MNHEY, CDR2 SMNVEV (reference sequence). CDR3 protein: CASSLSAQGFGFEQYF.